This TCR beta chain was retrieved from a study of T cell responses to AZD1222 COVID-19 vaccine. Turning to the study itself: The study pooled second doses at about 4 or about 12 weeks. Regarding the study as a whole: Scientists sampled the repertoires only once the peak T cell response had passed. Only six or seven AZD1222 recipients tested seropositive at baseline. In the spike-specific TCR repertoire, nearly half reportedly target unmutated variant regions.

Using immunoSEQ multiplex PCR, the repertoire was profiled, and TCRdb retains in-frame clones only, with some absent. In the table there are 160,000 or so clones, about nine tenths of which are singletons. This clone was seen only a few times. Its antigen remains unknown. This CDR3 has 13 amino acids. V was cut by 3 bases and J by 11 bases, with 14 bases left in between. CDR1 is SGHTA, CDR2 FQGNSA, per germline. Source: peripheral blood, taken on day 0 of AZD1222 vaccination. V and J are TRBV7-2 and TRBJ2-4; possibly TRBD2 for D (5 bases). The sequence was collected from an adult in good health. The CDR3 region is CASSFSGIPFQYF. The CDR3 nucleotides are TGTGCCAGCAGCTTTTCCGGGATACCCTTTCAGTACTTC.